The 9 T cell receptor beta chains listed next were all sequenced from one sample in a study of neurological immune-mediated disorders (dated by TCRdb to about 2019). The receptor library was made with 5' RACE. The sequencing machine was an Illumina HiSeq 2500. The public reads were reanalyzed by TCRdb: fastp trimming at Q25, MiXCR alignment, in-frame beta chains only. Rows matching on CDR3 protein sequence are summarized as one entry with the most common DNA and genes. The sample profile shows 100,000 to 150,000 distinct CDR3 sequences; about 3.4% of them were found once. The leading ten clones occupy roughly 1.3% of the sample. Sequencing input: PBMCs. These receptors were taken from a woman aged 25 to 45 with multiple sclerosis.

This clonotype was seen at least ten times. The chain uses TRBV20-1 and TRBJ1-6; D not certain. This CDR3 contains 15 residues. Germline V lookup: CDR1 DFQATT, CDR2 SNEGSKA (reference sequence). The V gene lost 3 bases and the J gene lost 4 bases, with 13 bases spanning the gap. CDR3 region: CSASQRDYYNSPLHF. DNA for the CDR3: TGCAGTGCTAGTCAAAGGGATTATTATAATTCACCCCTCCACTTT.

Many counts were recorded for this clonotype. The chain joins TRBV5-6 to TRBJ2-4, with 8 bases lining up with TRBD1. The CDR3 extends over 15 amino acids. The germline V gene has CDR1 SGHDT and CDR2 YYEEEE. J lost 3 bases, V lost 2 bases, and 4 bases had no gene match. The CDR3 nucleotides are TGTGCCAGCAGCTTCCAGGGGGCTGGCAAAAACATTCAGTACTTC. Residues: CASSFQGAGKNIQYF.

This clonotype has ten or more counts. The chain is built from TRBV20-1 and TRBJ1-2; 10 bases agree with TRBD1. Germline trimming cut 3 bases from V and 4 bases from J; bases unmatched to any gene: 11. Germline-derived CDR1 and CDR2 are DFQATT and SNEGSKA (reference sequence). This CDR3 comprises 16 residues. This chain's CDR3 is CSASDPDRGLGYGYTF. Written as DNA, the CDR3 is TGCAGTGCTAGTGACCCCGACAGGGGGCTGGGCTATGGCTACACCTTC.

The table lists this clonotype with a few counts. The CDR3 region is CSAQRTGQPQHF. CDR3 DNA sequence: TGCAGTGCTCAACGGACAGGGCAGCCCCAGCATTTT. The gene calls are TRBV20-1 and TRBJ1-5, with 8 nucleotides matching TRBD1. The V and J ends lost 5 bases and 7 bases, in that order; junction bases with no gene match: 4. Germline CDR1 reads DFQATT; CDR2 reads SNEGSKA (reference sequence). The CDR3 extends over 12 amino acids.

The V and J genes are TRBV6-5 and TRBJ1-1; no reliable D call. Germline values: CDR1 MNHEY, CDR2 SVGAGI. The germline V and J ends were trimmed by 4 bases and 11 bases, with 17 bases remaining between them. The CDR3 has 13 amino acids. The CDR3 region is CASSSLWPSDAFF. The CDR3 nucleotides are TGTGCCAGCAGTTCCCTCTGGCCTAGCGATGCTTTCTTT.

In this sample, this clonotype turned up a few times. A much larger clone lies a single base off, so this may be a read error. The rearrangement uses TRBV3-1 and TRBJ2-1; either TRBD1 or TRBD2 may fit D (6 bases each). The CDR3 loop spans 13 amino acids. V was pared by 3 bases and J by 8 bases, with 11 bases between. CDR1 is LGHDT, CDR2 YNNKEL, per germline (reference sequence). CDR3 protein: CASSHHREDEQFF. Written as DNA, the CDR3 is TGTGCCAGCAGCCACCACAGGGAGGATGAGCAGTTCTTC.

This clonotype was counted ten times or more. J is TRBJ2-7 and V is TRBV6-6; the D call may be TRBD1 or TRBD2 (5 bases each). This CDR3 is built from 16 residues. Between the trimmed V and J ends, which lost 4 bases and 2 bases, there was a span of 18 bases. Germline lookup yields CDR1 MNHNY and CDR2 SVGAGI (reference sequence). The CDR3 loop is CASSWGSGYSPYEQYF. CDR3 coding DNA: TGTGCCAGCAGTTGGGGGTCGGGATATTCACCCTACGAGCAGTACTTC.

The sample holds many counts of this clonotype. The chain employs TRBV6-2 or TRBV6-3 and TRBJ1-5; no firm D call. V was shortened by 4 bases and J by 1 base, with 14 bases between the two germline ends. Germline assignment: CDR1 MNHEY and CDR2 SVGEGT. CDR3 size: 16 residues. The CDR3 reads CASSSGFVTSNQPQHF. CDR3 DNA sequence: TGTGCCAGCAGTTCGGGTTTCGTAACGAGCAATCAGCCCCAGCATTTT.

This clonotype has at least ten counts. This chain connects TRBV5-1 to TRBJ2-7; no clear D gene. Germline V CDR1 and CDR2: SGHRS, YFSETQ. CDR3 length: 14 amino acids. V lost 2 bases and J 2 bases, leaving 11 bases between the germline ends. The CDR3 sequence: CASSFLQIPYEQYF. The DNA of the CDR3 is TGCGCCAGCAGCTTTCTACAGATCCCCTACGAGCAGTACTTC.